The T cell receptor (beta chain) under discussion was sequenced for a study of cytomegalovirus exposure and HLA in healthy donors. Study results and caveats: Analysis performed later found roughly 17,000 TCR beta sequences associated with HLA alleles at 0.05 false discovery rate. Some segments of the V type, notably TRBV6-2 and TRBV6-3, were excluded as indistinguishable. Within the data, a cluster of highly shared sequence variants was likely a sequencing artifact.

Concerning this clone: What it binds is unknown.

Trimming stripped 0 bases from V and 3 bases from J, with 6 bases between. The CDR3 has 13 amino acids. Per the germline V gene, CDR1 is SGDLS and CDR2 is YYNGEE. Use of 60 Vbeta and 13 Jbeta primers characterized the PCR. TCRdb's table, derived via immunoSEQ multiplex PCR, lists solely in-frame clones and lacks some. In the table there are fewer than 150,000 clones, around 85% of which are singletons. The V gene is TRBV9, the J gene TRBJ1-2, with D uncertain. The sequenced material came from PBMCs. This TCR derives from a woman younger than 45 in good health and CMV-seropositive. The CDR3 nucleotides read TGTGCCAGCAGCGTAGCGGGGTACTATGGCTACACCTTC. It codes for CASSVAGYYGYTF.